These T cell receptor beta chains were read from a single sample in a study of T cells in Graves' hyperthyroidism and ophthalmopathy. TCRdb recomputed calls from the multiplex PCR reads with MiXCR, one row per CDR3 protein. Of hundreds of thousands of distinct CDR3 sequences listed, 15% to 18% are singletons. Sequencing used blood. The receptors were sampled from a woman aged 18-29 years with Graves' hyperthyroidism that later progressed to Graves' ophthalmopathy. CDR3s include the opening cysteine and the closing phenylalanine or tryptophan. D genes are given only for firm matches. Clone size appears in some rows only: once, few, many, or a class for an expanded clone.

j_call v_call clone_size d_call cdr3_nt cdr3_aa
TRBJ1-1 TRBV28 many NA TGTGCCAGCAGTCTATACGATCCAGTAAACACTGAAGCTTTCTTT CASSLYDPVNTEAFF
TRBJ2-2 TRBV19 few NA TGTGCCAGTAGTTTGCACAACACCGGGGAGCTGTTTTTT CASSLHNTGELFF
TRBJ2-7 TRBV5-1 NA TRBD2 TGCGCCAGCAGCTTGGGTGAGACTAGCGGCTACGAGCAGTACTTC CASSLGETSGYEQYF
TRBJ2-1 TRBV4-1 NA NA TGCGCCAGCAGCCAAGATCATTACTATGAGCAGTTCTTC CASSQDHYYEQFF
TRBJ2-7 TRBV6-1 many NA TGTGCCAGCAGTTCAGGGGGGTGGGACACCAACTACGAGCAGTACTTC CASSSGGWDTNYEQYF
TRBJ1-3 TRBV13 NA NA TGTGCCAGCAGCTTAGGGGGGACCTGGACTGGAAACACCATATATTTT CASSLGGTWTGNTIYF
TRBJ2-2 TRBV20-1 many TRBD1 TGCAGTGCTACCGACAGGGGTGGGGACACCGGGGAGCTGTTTTTT CSATDRGGDTGELFF
TRBJ1-3 TRBV6-5 few NA TGTGCCAGCAGTTACCCCTCTGGAAACACCATATATTTT CASSYPSGNTIYF
TRBJ1-5 TRBV6-5 many TRBD1 TGTGCCAGCAGTTACTCGAACAGGGGGCGATGGAGCAATCAGCCCCAGCATTTT CASSYSNRGRWSNQPQHF
TRBJ1-6 TRBV7-9 NA NA TGTGCCAGCAGCTTCGGGGGATTGGGGTCCTATAATTCACCCCTCCACTTT CASSFGGLGSYNSPLHF
TRBJ1-6 TRBV9 NA NA TGTGCCAGCAGCGGCCTTGGGGCCCTCCACTTT CASSGLGALHF
TRBJ2-1 TRBV12-3/TRBV12-4 many TRBD2 TGTGCCAGCAGTCCCTCCGCTAGCGGGAGTAATGAGCAGTTCTTC CASSPSASGSNEQFF
TRBJ2-1 TRBV5-1 many TRBD1 TGCGCCAGCAGCTTAGTGACAGGGACCCCAAACAATGAGCAGTTCTTC CASSLVTGTPNNEQFF
TRBJ2-1 TRBV12-3/TRBV12-4 NA TRBD2 TGTGCCAGCAGTTCGGGACTAGCGGGAGTGATATCCTACAATGAGCAGTTCTTC CASSSGLAGVISYNEQFF
TRBJ2-1 TRBV10-3 many TRBD2 TGTGCCATCAGTGAGTCAATACAGGCGGGGGGTCATAGTGAGCAGTTCTTC CAISESIQAGGHSEQFF
TRBJ2-3 TRBV9 NA TRBD2 TGTGCCAGCAGCGTAGGTATAGCGGGAGACCTGACAGATACGCAGTATTTT CASSVGIAGDLTDTQYF
TRBJ2-1 TRBV7-9 many TRBD2 TGTGCCAGCAGCGGCCCTAGCGGGAGTGGAACATACAATGAGCAGTTCTTC CASSGPSGSGTYNEQFF
TRBJ1-5 TRBV5-1 NA TRBD1 TGCGCCAGCAGCCTAGGGGACAGAAATCAGCCCCAGCATTTT CASSLGDRNQPQHF
TRBJ2-1 TRBV5-1 many NA TGCGCCAGCAGCTTTGACTCCTTCAATGAGCAGTTCTTC CASSFDSFNEQFF
TRBJ1-1 TRBV7-9 NA NA TGTGCCAGCAGCGCCGAGACAGGAGGGACTGAAGCTTTCTTT CASSAETGGTEAFF
TRBJ1-3 TRBV28 NA NA TGTGCCACCCTTTTTGCGGGCGGAAACACCATATATTTT CATLFAGGNTIYF
TRBJ2-5 TRBV20-1 many NA TGCAGTGCTACGACTCCTTGGGAAGAGACCCAGTACTTC CSATTPWEETQYF
TRBJ2-7 TRBV7-3 many TRBD1 TGTGCCAGCAGCTTAACGTTCCAGGGGGATGCGTACGAGCAGTACTTC CASSLTFQGDAYEQYF
TRBJ2-3 TRBV4-2 few NA TGTGCCAGCAGCCCCTCTCTCAACCGGGCAGATACGCAGTATTTT CASSPSLNRADTQYF
TRBJ2-3 TRBV20-1 many NA TGCAGTGCTAGAGGAGGGGATCTGCCAGATACGCAGTATTTT CSARGGDLPDTQYF
TRBJ1-5 TRBV4-1 many TRBD1 TGCGCCAGCAGAGACCGGGACAGGTCAAGTCAGCCCCAGCATTTT CASRDRDRSSQPQHF
TRBJ2-7 TRBV12-5 many NA TGTGCTAGTGGTTTACCTGGCGGGATCCGGTACGAGCAGTACTTC CASGLPGGIRYEQYF
TRBJ2-5 TRBV6-2/TRBV6-3 NA NA TGTGCCAGCAGTTACGAAGAGTACCAAGAGACCCAGTACTTC CASSYEEYQETQYF